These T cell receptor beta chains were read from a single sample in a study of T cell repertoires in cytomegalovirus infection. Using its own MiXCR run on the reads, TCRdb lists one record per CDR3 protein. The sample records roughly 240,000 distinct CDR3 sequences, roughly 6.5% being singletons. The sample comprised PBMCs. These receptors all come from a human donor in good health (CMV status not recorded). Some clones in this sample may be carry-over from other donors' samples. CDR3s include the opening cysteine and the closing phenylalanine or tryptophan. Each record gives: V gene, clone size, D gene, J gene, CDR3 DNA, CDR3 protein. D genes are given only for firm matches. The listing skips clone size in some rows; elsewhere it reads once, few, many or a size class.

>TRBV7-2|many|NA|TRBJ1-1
TGTGCCAGCAGCCCTCCCGGGCAGGGGAGTTGGCGGGACACTGAAGCTTTCTTT
CASSPPGQGSWRDTEAFF
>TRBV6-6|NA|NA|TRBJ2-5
TGTGCCAGCAGCATACCTTTAAGGAAAGAGACCCAGTACTTC
CASSIPLRKETQYF
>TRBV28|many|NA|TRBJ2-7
TGTGCCAGCAGGGCCGACAGGTTGCGAGAGCAGTACTTC
CASRADRLREQYF
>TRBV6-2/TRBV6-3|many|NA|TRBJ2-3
TGTGCCAGCAGTCCGGGACCAATCACAGATACGCAGTATTTT
CASSPGPITDTQYF
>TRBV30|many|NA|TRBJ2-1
TGTGCCTGGAGTATGGGCCTGGACAATGAGCAGTTCTTC
CAWSMGLDNEQFF
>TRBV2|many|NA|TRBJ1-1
TGTGCCAGCAGTGAAGGTGGAGCTTTCTTT
CASSEGGAFF
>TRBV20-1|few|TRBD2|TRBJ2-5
TGCAGTGCTCCGGGGGGAGACCAAGAGACCCAGTACTTC
CSAPGGDQETQYF
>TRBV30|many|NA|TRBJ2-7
TGTGCCTGTCAGGATCCCCTCTTCTACGAGCAGTACTTC
CACQDPLFYEQYF
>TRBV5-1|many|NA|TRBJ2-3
TGCGCCAGCAGCTTGGTCGGCACTAGCACAGATACGCAGTATTTT
CASSLVGTSTDTQYF
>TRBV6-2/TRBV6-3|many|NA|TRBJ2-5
TGTGCCAGCAGTTACTGGGCAGGGGAAGAGACCCAGTACTTC
CASSYWAGEETQYF
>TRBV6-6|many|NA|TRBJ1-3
TGTGCCAGCAGGGCGGACTCTGGAAACACCATATATTTT
CASRADSGNTIYF
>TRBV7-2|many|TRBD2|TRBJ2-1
TGTGCCAGCAGCCGCCCCCCCGGGCGCCTAGCGGGGGGGAGGGGCAATGAGCAGTTCTTC
CASSRPPGRLAGGRGNEQFF
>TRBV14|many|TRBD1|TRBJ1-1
TGTGCCAGCAGCTACAGACAGGGTCAAAACACTGAAGCTTTCTTT
CASSYRQGQNTEAFF
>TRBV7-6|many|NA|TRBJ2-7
TGTGCCAGCAGCCACATTTCTGCAGGCGAGCAGTACTTC
CASSHISAGEQYF
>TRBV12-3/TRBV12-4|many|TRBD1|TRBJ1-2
TGTGCCAGCAGTCCGGACAGGGGGGTCGTCTATGGCTACACCTTC
CASSPDRGVVYGYTF
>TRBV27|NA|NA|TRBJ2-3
TGTGCCAGCAGCGAATTCGCAGATACGCAGTATTTT
CASSEFADTQYF
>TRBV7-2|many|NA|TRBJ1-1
TGTGCCAGCAGCTTCGGACGGTCGAGCACTGAAGCTTTCTTT
CASSFGRSSTEAFF
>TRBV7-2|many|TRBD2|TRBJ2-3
TGTGCCAGCAGCTGGCGTCAACTAGCGGGACACACAGATACGCAGTATTTT
CASSWRQLAGHTDTQYF
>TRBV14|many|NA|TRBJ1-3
TGTGCCAGCAGCCAAGATGGGACGGTCTCTGGAAACACCATATATTTT
CASSQDGTVSGNTIYF
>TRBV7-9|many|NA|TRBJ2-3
TGTGCCAGCAGCGCACAGGGCGGGGAAGATACGCAGTATTTT
CASSAQGGEDTQYF
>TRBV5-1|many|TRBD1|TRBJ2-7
TGCGCCAGCAGTCCGGGACAGACCTTCTACGAGCAGTACTTC
CASSPGQTFYEQYF
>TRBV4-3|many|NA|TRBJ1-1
TGCGCCAGCAGCCAAGATCGCAACTATTACACTGAAGCTTTCTTT
CASSQDRNYYTEAFF
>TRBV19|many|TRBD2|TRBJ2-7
TGTGCCAGTAGTTTGAGCGGGGGATACGAGCAGTACTTC
CASSLSGGYEQYF
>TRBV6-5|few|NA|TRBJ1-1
TGTGCCAGCAGTTACTATGGATTCCCTGAAGCTTTCTTT
CASSYYGFPEAFF
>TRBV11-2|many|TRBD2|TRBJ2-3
TGTGCCAGCAGCTTAGGGACTAGCGGGGGACTCACAGATACGCAGTATTTT
CASSLGTSGGLTDTQYF
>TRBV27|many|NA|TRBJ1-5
TGTGCCAGCAGTCCCTTGGGAGGGACAAGCAATCAGCCCCAGCATTTT
CASSPLGGTSNQPQHF
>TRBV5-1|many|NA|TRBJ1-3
TGCGCCAGCAGCTTGAAGGCTGGAAACACCATATATTTT
CASSLKAGNTIYF
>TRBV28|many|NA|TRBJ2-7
TGTGCCAGCAGTTTAGTGGGAGCCTACGTCTACGAGCAGTACTTC
CASSLVGAYVYEQYF
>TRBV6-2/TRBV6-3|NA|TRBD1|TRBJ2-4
TGTGCCAGCAGTTACTCGGAGGTGACAGGGAGCATTCAGTACTTC
CASSYSEVTGSIQYF
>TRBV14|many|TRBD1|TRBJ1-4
TGTGCCAGCAGCCAACGCGGACAGGAGACCACCCTTACTAATGAAAAACTGTTTTTT
CASSQRGQETTLTNEKLFF
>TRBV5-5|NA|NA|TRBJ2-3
TGTGCCAGCAGCTTCGGGATTCACACAGATACGCAGTATTTT
CASSFGIHTDTQYF
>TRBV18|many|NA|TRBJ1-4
TGTGCCAGCTCACCACTGGGCAGTGGGAATGAAAAACTGTTTTTT
CASSPLGSGNEKLFF
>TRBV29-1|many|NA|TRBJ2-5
TGCAGCGTTGAAAGACAGAAGAGAGAGACCCAGTACTTC
CSVERQKRETQYF
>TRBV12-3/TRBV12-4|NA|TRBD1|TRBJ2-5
TGTGCCAGCAGTTTCGGATTCCGGGACAGGGAAGAGACCCAGTACTTC
CASSFGFRDREETQYF
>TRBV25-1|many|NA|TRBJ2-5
TGTGCCAGCAGTACGCCAGGGAGTAAAGAGACCCAGTACTTC
CASSTPGSKETQYF
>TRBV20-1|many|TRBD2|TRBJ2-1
TGCAGTGCTAGTCGGGGACTAGCGGGGAATGAGCAGTTCTTC
CSASRGLAGNEQFF
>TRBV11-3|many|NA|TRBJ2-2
TGTGCCAGCAGCTTAGTCGGGAGCAGCACCGGGGAGCTGTTTTTT
CASSLVGSSTGELFF
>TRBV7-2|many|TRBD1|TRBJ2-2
TGTGCCAGCAAAGGGAGCAGGGGGACCGGGGAGCTGTTTTTT
CASKGSRGTGELFF